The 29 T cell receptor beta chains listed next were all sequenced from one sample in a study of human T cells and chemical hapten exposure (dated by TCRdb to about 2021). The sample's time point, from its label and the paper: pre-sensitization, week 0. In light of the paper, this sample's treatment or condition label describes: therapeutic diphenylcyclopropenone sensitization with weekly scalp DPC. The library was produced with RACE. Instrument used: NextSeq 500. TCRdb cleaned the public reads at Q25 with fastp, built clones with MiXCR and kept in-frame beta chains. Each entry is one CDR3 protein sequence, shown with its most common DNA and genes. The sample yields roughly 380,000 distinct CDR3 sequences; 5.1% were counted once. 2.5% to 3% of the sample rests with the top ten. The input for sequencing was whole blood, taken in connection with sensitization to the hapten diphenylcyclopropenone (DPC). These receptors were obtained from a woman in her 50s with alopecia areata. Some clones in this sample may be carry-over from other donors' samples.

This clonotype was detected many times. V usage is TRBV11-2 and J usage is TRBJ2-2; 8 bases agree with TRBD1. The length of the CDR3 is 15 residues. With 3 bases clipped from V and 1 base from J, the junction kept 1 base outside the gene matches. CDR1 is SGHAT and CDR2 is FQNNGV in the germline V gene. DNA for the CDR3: TGTGCCAGCAGCTTTGGGACAGGGAACACCGGGGAGCTGTTTTTT. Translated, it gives CASSFGTGNTGELFF.

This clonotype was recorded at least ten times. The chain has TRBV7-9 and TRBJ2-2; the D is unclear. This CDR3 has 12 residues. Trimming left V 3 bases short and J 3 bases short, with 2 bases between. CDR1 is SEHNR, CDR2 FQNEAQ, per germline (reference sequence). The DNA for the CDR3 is TGTGCCAGCAGCTTCTACACCGGGGAGCTGTTTTTT. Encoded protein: CASSFYTGELFF. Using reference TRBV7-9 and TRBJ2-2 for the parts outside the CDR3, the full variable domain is DTGVSQNPRHKITKRGQNVTFRCDPISEHNRLYWYRQTLGQGPEFLTYFQNEAQLEKSRLLSDRFSAERPKGSFSTLEIQRTEQGDSAMYLCASSFYTGELFFGEGSRLTVL.

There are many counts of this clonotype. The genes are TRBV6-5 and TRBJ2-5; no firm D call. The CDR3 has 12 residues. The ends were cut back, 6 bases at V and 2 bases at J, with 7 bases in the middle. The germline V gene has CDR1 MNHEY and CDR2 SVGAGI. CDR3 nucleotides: TGTGCCAGCAGGCAGAAACAAGAGACCCAGTACTTC. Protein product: CASRQKQETQYF.

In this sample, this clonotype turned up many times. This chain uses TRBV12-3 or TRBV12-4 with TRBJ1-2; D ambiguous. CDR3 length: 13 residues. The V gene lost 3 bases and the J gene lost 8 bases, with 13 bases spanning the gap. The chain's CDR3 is CASSFPPMYGYTF. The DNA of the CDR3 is TGTGCCAGCAGTTTCCCCCCGATGTACGGCTACACCTTC.

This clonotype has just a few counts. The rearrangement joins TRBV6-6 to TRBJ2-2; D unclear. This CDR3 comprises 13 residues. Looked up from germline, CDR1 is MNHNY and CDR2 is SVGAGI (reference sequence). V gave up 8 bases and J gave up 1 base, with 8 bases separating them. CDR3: CASGWKNTGELFF. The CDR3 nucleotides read TGTGCCAGCGGATGGAAGAACACCGGGGAGCTGTTTTTT.

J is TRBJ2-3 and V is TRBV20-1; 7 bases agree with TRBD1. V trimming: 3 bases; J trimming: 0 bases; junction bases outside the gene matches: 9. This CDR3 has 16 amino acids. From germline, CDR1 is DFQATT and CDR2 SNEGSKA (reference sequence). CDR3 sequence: CSARLGTVPSTDTQYF. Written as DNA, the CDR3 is TGCAGTGCTAGGCTCGGGACAGTTCCTAGCACAGATACGCAGTATTTT.

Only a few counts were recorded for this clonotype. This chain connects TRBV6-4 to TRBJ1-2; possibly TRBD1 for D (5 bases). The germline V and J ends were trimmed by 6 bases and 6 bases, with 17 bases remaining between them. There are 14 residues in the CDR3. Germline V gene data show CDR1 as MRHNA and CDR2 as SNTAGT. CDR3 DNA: TGTGCCAGCAGCCAAACCGGGGCCGGCGATGGCTACACCTTC. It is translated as CASSQTGAGDGYTF.

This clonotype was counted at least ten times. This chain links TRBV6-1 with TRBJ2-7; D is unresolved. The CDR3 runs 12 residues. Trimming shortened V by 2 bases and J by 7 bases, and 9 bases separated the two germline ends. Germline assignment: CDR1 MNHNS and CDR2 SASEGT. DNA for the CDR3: TGTGCCAGCAGTGAAAAGGGTTGGGAGCAGTACTTC. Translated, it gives CASSEKGWEQYF.

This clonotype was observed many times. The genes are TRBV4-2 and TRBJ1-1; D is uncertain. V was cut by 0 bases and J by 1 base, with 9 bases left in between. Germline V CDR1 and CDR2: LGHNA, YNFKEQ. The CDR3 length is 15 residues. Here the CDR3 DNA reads TGTGCCAGCAGCCAAGAGAGGCGAGGGAACACTGAAGCTTTCTTT. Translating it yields CASSQERRGNTEAFF.

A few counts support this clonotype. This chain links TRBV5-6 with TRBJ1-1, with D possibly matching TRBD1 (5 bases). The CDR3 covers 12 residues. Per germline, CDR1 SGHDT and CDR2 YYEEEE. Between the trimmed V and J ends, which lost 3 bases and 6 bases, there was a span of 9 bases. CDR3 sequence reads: CASSSGRSEAFF. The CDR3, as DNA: TGTGCCAGCAGCTCGGGACGGTCTGAAGCTTTCTTT.

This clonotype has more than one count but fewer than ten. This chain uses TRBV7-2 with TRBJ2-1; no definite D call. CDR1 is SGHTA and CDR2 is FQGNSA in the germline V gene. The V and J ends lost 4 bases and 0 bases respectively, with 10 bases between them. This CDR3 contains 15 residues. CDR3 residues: CASSSQGRSYNEQFF. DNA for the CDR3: TGTGCCAGCAGCTCCCAAGGCCGCTCCTACAATGAGCAGTTCTTC.

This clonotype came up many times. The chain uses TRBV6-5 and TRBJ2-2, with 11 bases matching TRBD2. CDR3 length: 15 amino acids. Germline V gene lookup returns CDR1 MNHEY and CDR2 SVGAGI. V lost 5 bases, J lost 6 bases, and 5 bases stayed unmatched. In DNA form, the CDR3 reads TGTGCCAGCAGTCCCAAGGGACTAGCGGCCGGGGAGCTGTTTTTT. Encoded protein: CASSPKGLAAGELFF.

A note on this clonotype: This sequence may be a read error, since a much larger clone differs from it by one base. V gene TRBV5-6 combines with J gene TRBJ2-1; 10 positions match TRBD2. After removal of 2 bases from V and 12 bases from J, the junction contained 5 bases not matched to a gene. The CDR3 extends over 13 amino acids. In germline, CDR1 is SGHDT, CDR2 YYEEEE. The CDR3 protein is CASSFLAGAVQFF. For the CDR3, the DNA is TGTGCCAGCAGCTTTCTAGCGGGAGCTGTGCAGTTCTTC.

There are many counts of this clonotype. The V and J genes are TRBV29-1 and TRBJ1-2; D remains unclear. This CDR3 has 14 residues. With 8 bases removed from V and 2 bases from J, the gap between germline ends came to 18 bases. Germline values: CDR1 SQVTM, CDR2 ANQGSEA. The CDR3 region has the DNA TGCAGCTATACGGGCCTACCATTCAACTATGGCTACACCTTC. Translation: CSYTGLPFNYGYTF. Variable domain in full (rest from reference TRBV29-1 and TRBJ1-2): SAVISQKPSRDICQRGTSLTIQCQVDSQVTMMFWYRQQPGQSLTLIATANQGSEATYESGFVIDKFPISRPNLTFSTLTVSNMSPEDSSIYLCSYTGLPFNYGYTFGSGTRLTVV.

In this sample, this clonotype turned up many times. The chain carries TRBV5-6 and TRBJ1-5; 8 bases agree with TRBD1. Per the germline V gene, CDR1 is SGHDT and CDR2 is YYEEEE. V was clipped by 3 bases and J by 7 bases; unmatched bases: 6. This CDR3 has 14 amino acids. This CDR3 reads CASSSGQGSQPQHF. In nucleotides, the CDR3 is TGTGCCAGCAGCTCTGGACAGGGTAGCCAGCCCCAGCATTTT.

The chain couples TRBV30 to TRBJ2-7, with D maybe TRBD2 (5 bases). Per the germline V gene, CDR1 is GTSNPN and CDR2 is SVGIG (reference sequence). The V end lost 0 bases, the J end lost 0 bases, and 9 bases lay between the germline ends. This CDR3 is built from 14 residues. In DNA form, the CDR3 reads TGTGCCTGGAGTGTTTCGGGATTCTCCTACGAGCAGTACTTC. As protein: CAWSVSGFSYEQYF.

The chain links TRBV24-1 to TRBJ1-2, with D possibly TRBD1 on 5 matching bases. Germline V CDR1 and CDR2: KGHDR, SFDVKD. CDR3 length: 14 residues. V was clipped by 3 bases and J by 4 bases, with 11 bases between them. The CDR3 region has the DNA TGTGCCACCAGTGATCCCAGGGCAGGCTATGGCTACACCTTC. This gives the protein CATSDPRAGYGYTF.

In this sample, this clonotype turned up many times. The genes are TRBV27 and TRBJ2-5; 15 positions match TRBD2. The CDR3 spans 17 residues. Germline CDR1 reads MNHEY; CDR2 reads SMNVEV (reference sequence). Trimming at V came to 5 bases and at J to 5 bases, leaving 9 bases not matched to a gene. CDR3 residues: CASSTRTSGRAGETQYF. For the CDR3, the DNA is TGTGCCAGCAGTACCAGGACTAGCGGGAGGGCCGGCGAGACCCAGTACTTC.

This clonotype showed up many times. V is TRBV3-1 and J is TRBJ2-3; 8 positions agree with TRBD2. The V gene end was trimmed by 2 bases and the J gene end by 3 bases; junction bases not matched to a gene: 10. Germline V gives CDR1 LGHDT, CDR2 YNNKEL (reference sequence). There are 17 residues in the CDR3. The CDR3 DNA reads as TGTGCCAGCAGCCAATACCGGGGGGGCGGTACGACAGATACGCAGTATTTT. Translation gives CASSQYRGGGTTDTQYF.

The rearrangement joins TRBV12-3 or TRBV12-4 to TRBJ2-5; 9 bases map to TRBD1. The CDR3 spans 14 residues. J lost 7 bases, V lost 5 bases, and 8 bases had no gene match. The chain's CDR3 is CASSLYRGRGTQYF. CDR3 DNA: TGTGCCAGCAGTCTGTACAGGGGGCGAGGGACCCAGTACTTC.

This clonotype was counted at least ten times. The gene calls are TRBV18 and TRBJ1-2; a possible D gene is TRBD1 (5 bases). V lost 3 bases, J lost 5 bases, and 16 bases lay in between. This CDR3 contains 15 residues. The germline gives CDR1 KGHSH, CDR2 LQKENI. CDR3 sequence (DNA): TGTGCCAGCTCACCTTCTACGCAGGGAAGTTATGGCTACACCTTC. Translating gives CASSPSTQGSYGYTF.

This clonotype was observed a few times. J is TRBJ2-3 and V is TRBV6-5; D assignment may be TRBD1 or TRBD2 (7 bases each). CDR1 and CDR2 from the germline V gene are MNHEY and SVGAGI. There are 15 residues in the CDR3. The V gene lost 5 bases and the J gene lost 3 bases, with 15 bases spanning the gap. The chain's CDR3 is CASSPQGGFTDTQYF. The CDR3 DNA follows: TGTGCCAGCAGTCCCCAGGGGGGGTTTACAGATACGCAGTATTTT.

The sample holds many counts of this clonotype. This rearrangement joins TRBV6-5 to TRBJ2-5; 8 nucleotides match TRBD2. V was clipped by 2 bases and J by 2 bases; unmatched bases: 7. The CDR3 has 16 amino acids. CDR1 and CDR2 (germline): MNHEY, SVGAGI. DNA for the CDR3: TGTGCCAGCAGTTACCTCCCCAGCGGGAGTCAAGAGACCCAGTACTTC. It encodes CASSYLPSGSQETQYF.

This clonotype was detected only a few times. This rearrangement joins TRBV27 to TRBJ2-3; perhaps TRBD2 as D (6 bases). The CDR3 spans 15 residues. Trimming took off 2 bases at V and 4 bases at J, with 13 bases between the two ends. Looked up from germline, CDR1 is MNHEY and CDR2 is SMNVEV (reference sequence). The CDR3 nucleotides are TGTGCCAGCAGTTTACCAGGTAGCGGTGCAGATACGCAGTATTTT. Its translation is CASSLPGSGADTQYF.

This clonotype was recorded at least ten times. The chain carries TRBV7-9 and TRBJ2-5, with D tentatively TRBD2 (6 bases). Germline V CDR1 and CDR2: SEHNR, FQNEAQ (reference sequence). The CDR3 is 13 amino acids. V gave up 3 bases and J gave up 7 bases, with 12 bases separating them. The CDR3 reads CASSLGQAGTQYF. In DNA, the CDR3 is TGTGCCAGCAGCTTGGGCCAAGCGGGGACCCAGTACTTC.

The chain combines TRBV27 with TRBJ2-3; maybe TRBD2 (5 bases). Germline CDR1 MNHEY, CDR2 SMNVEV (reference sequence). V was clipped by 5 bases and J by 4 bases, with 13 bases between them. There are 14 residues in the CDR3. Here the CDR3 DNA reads TGTGCCAGCAGTGGCGCGGGTATCGCAGATACGCAGTATTTT. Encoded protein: CASSGAGIADTQYF.

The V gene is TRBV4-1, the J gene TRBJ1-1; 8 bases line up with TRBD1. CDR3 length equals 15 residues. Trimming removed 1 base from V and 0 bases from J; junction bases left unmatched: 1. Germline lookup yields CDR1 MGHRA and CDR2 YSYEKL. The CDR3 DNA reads TGCGCCAGCAGCCAAGGACAGGGGCTGAACACTGAAGCTTTCTTT. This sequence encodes CASSQGQGLNTEAFF.

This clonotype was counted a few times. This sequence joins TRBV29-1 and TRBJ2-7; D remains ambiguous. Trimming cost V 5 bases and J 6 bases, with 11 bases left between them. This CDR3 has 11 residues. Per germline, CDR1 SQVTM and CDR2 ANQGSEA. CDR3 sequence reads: CSVLRKGEQYF. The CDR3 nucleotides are TGCAGCGTTTTGAGAAAGGGCGAGCAGTACTTC.

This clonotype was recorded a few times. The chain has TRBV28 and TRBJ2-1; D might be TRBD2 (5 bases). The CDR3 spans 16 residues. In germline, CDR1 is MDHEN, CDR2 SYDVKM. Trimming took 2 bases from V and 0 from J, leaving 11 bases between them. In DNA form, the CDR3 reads TGTGCCAGCAGTTTAAGTGGACTTAGCTCCTACAATGAGCAGTTCTTC. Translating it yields CASSLSGLSSYNEQFF.